These 24 T cell receptor beta chains came from one sample sequenced in a study of shared clonotypes between healthy human individuals. Generated by immunoSEQ multiplex PCR, the TCRdb table keeps only in-frame clones and is missing some. The sample carries about 980,000 clones, over 75% recorded once. The material sequenced was memory CD4+ T cells sorted from blood. Documented subset: CD45RA-negative fraction. The receptors shown here come from a man between 18 and 35 years old in good health.

The chain carries TRBV14 and TRBJ1-1; no definite D call. V lost 3 bases and J 8 bases, leaving 7 bases between the germline ends. Germline-derived CDR1 and CDR2 are SGHDN and FVKESK. This CDR3 has 11 residues. Here the CDR3 DNA reads TGTGCCAGCAGCCACGTAAAGGAAGCTTTCTTT. Translating gives CASSHVKEAFF.

There are a few counts of this clone. The chain has TRBV5-1 and TRBJ2-5, with 10 bases that match TRBD2. The germline V gene has CDR1 SGHRS and CDR2 YFSETQ. V dropped 4 bases and J dropped 5; count of bases not matched to a gene: 8. The CDR3 sequence is 15 residues long. The CDR3 DNA reads as TGCGCCAGCAGCAGGGTAGCGGGGGGACCCGAGACCCAGTACTTC. Amino acids: CASSRVAGGPETQYF.

This clone has at least ten counts. This sequence joins TRBV27 and TRBJ2-4; the D gene is possibly TRBD2 (5 bases). The germline V and J ends were trimmed by 6 bases and 2 bases, with 17 bases remaining between them. Looked up from germline, CDR1 is MNHEY and CDR2 is SMNVEV (reference sequence). The CDR3 length is 16 residues. DNA for the CDR3: TGTGCCAGCAGCCCCGGGGATCCTGGGACCAAAAACATTCAGTACTTC. This encodes CASSPGDPGTKNIQYF.

The chain has TRBV7-2 and TRBJ2-7, with a tentative D call TRBD2 (5 bases). The germline CDR1 and CDR2 sequences are SGHTA and FQGNSA. The CDR3 has 14 residues. V was pared by 4 bases and J by 1 base, with 11 bases between. In nucleotides, the CDR3 is TGTGCCAGCAGCTCGCGGACTGGATCCTACGAGCAGTACTTC. Amino acids: CASSSRTGSYEQYF.

The V and J genes are TRBV30 and TRBJ2-2, with a tentative D call TRBD1 (5 bases). From germline, CDR1 is GTSNPN and CDR2 SVGIG (reference sequence). The CDR3 runs 15 residues. With 0 bases removed from V and 7 bases from J, the gap between germline ends came to 15 bases. Here the CDR3 DNA reads TGTGCCTGGAGTGTAAAGGGCCAGGGTAACGGGGAGCTGTTTTTT. Its protein is CAWSVKGQGNGELFF.

This clone was found many times. The identical CDR3 is also encoded by other nucleotide sequences in the sample. V usage is TRBV2 and J usage is TRBJ1-2; D not certain. The length of the CDR3 is 13 residues. The V and J ends lost 5 bases and 3 bases respectively, with 10 bases between them. Germline CDR1 reads SNHLY; CDR2 reads FYNNEI. The CDR3 sequence: CASSNREDYGYTF. In DNA, the CDR3 is TGTGCCAGCAGTAATCGCGAGGACTATGGCTACACCTTC.

Many counts were recorded for this clone. CDR3 in DNA: TGTGCCAGCAGCTTAAAGACGACCAATCAGCCCCAGCATTTT. Protein product: CASSLKTTNQPQHF. The rearrangement uses TRBV7-2 and TRBJ1-5; no definite D call. V was clipped by 2 bases and J by 3 bases, with 8 bases between them. The CDR3 totals 14 residues. Germline V gene sequence: CDR1 SGHTA, CDR2 FQGNSA.

The chain links TRBV14 to TRBJ2-7, with D tentatively TRBD1 (5 bases). The germline V and J ends were trimmed by 1 base and 10 bases, with 11 bases remaining between them. The CDR3 covers 12 residues. Germline CDR1 reads SGHDN; CDR2 reads FVKESK. In DNA, the CDR3 is TGTGCCAGCAGCCAAGTCGACAGCCGACAGTACTTC. This encodes CASSQVDSRQYF.

This clone was detected once. The chain couples TRBV10-3 to TRBJ2-7; 10 bases agree with TRBD1. This CDR3 contains 15 residues. V trimming: 6 bases; J trimming: 3 bases; junction bases outside the gene matches: 8. The V gene's germline CDR1 is ENHRY and CDR2 SYGVKD. CDR3 residues: CAISDQGTGVYEQYF. The DNA for the CDR3 is TGTGCCATCAGCGATCAGGGGACAGGGGTCTACGAGCAGTACTTC.

This clone occurred a few times. V and J are TRBV10-3 and TRBJ1-1; 7 bases line up with TRBD1. V shed 10 bases and J 1 base; nucleotides not matched to a gene: 6. Per the germline V gene, CDR1 is ENHRY and CDR2 is SYGVKD. This CDR3 has 13 residues. Here the CDR3 reads CATTTGRNTEAFF. CDR3 sequence (DNA): TGTGCCACGACGACAGGGAGGAACACTGAAGCTTTCTTT.

The chain couples TRBV30 to TRBJ2-3, with TRBD2 identical over 12 bases. V shed 0 bases, J shed 9 bases, and the junction held 10 bases outside the gene matches. CDR3 length: 16 residues. Germline V gene sequence: CDR1 GTSNPN, CDR2 SVGIG (reference sequence). CDR3 amino acids: CAWSVSGLAGGKTQYF. Written as DNA, the CDR3 is TGTGCCTGGAGTGTAAGCGGGCTAGCGGGAGGGAAAACGCAGTATTTT.

On this clone: This sample also contains other DNA sequences that code for the same CDR3. This CDR3 reads CASSQGSGNTIYF. In DNA form, the CDR3 reads TGTGCCAGTTCGCAGGGCTCTGGAAACACCATATATTTT. The genes are TRBV18 and TRBJ1-3, with D maybe TRBD1 (5 bases). Germline V gene data show CDR1 as KGHSH and CDR2 as LQKENI. Trimming removed 9 bases from V and 0 bases from J, with 9 bases in between. This CDR3 is built from 13 residues.

The V and J genes are TRBV27 and TRBJ2-1; TRBD2 agrees at 13 bases. The CDR3 is made up of 18 amino acids. Germline assignment: CDR1 MNHEY and CDR2 SMNVEV (reference sequence). J gave up 6 bases and V 5 bases, and 13 bases lay outside the gene matches. The CDR3 loop reads CASSDTSGRAFFGNEQFF. Here the CDR3 DNA reads TGTGCCAGCAGTGACACTAGCGGGAGGGCCTTTTTTGGCAATGAGCAGTTCTTC.

A remark on this clone: A junction end diverges from the germline sequence, so it may reflect a read error. Here the CDR3 reads CASSSASGGASRGEQFF. In DNA, the CDR3 is TGTGCTAGCAGCTCTGCTAGCGGGGGGGCCAGCCGGGGAGAGCAGTTCTTC. The chain has TRBV7-7 and TRBJ2-1; 12 bases are a match to TRBD2. Germline V gene data show CDR1 as SSHAT and CDR2 as FNYEAQ (reference sequence). The CDR3 covers 17 residues. Full variable domain (rest looked up from reference TRBV7-7 and TRBJ2-1): GAGVSQSPRYKVTKRGQDVTLRCDPISSHATLYWYQQALGQGPEFLTYFNYEAQPDKSGLPSDRFSAERPEGSISTLTIQRTEQRDSAMYRCASSSASGGASRGEQFFGPGTRLTVL.

V gene TRBV11-2 combines with J gene TRBJ2-5, with TRBD2 as a possible D gene (6 bases). The CDR3 runs to 15 residues. Trimming removed 4 bases from V and 1 base from J, with 13 bases in between. Germline V gene sequence: CDR1 SGHAT, CDR2 FQNNGV. For the CDR3, the DNA is TGTGCCAGCAGCTCATCCGCGGGGAGCCAAGAGACCCAGTACTTC. As protein: CASSSSAGSQETQYF.

This clone was counted ten times or more. The chain combines TRBV6-6 with TRBJ2-1, with D perhaps being TRBD1 or TRBD2 (5 bases each). The CDR3 spans 15 residues. Germline V lookup: CDR1 MNHNY, CDR2 SVGAGI (reference sequence). V was shortened by 6 bases and J by 0 bases, with 12 bases between the two germline ends. The chain's CDR3 is CASRWDGSSYNEQFF. DNA of the CDR3: TGTGCCAGCAGGTGGGACGGCAGCTCCTACAATGAGCAGTTCTTC.

The rearrangement uses TRBV7-8 and TRBJ2-1; 7 bases line up with TRBD1. The ends lost 5 bases at V and 4 bases at J; junction bases unmatched: 14. This CDR3 is built from 17 residues. Germline V gene lookup returns CDR1 SGHVS and CDR2 FQNEAQ. CDR3 amino acids: CASSPTTGLFFYNEQFF. The CDR3 nucleotides read TGTGCCAGCAGCCCGACGACAGGGCTTTTCTTTTACAATGAGCAGTTCTTC. Supplemented by reference TRBV7-8 and TRBJ2-1, the full variable domain reads GAGVSQSPRYKVAKRGQDVALRCDPISGHVSLFWYQQALGQGPEFLTYFQNEAQLDKSGLPSDRFFAERPEGSVSTLKIQRTQQEDSAVYLCASSPTTGLFFYNEQFFGPGTRLTVL.

In regard to this clone: The same CDR3 also results from other DNA sequences found in this sample. The rearrangement uses TRBV18 and TRBJ1-4; TRBD1 might be the D (5 bases). The CDR3 is 14 amino acids. Germline CDR1 reads KGHSH; CDR2 reads LQKENI. The V and J ends lost 3 bases and 2 bases respectively, with 7 bases between them. The CDR3 is CASSPQGTNEKLFF. CDR3 nucleotides: TGTGCCAGCTCACCGCAGGGTACTAATGAAAAACTGTTTTTT.

The chain combines TRBV18 with TRBJ2-7; TRBD2 agrees at 10 bases. V was clipped by 0 bases and J by 5 bases; unmatched bases: 7. Germline loops: CDR1 KGHSH, CDR2 LQKENI. The CDR3 runs to 16 residues. The CDR3 is CASSPPGSGRAHEQYF. The DNA of the CDR3 is TGTGCCAGCTCACCACCGGGAAGCGGGAGGGCCCACGAGCAGTACTTC.

This clone was counted a few times. The chain employs TRBV7-8 and TRBJ2-3; a possible D gene is TRBD1 (5 bases). The germline gives CDR1 SGHVS, CDR2 FQNEAQ. This CDR3 has 16 amino acids. The V end was cut by 3 bases, the J end by 4 bases, with 17 bases between. DNA of the CDR3: TGTGCCAGCAGCTTCCCCCGAGCAGGGTGGGCAGATACGCAGTATTTT. Protein product: CASSFPRAGWADTQYF.

This clone was detected a few times. The chain couples TRBV28 to TRBJ1-1, with D maybe TRBD1 (6 bases). This CDR3 has 15 residues. Trimming removed 8 bases at V and 1 base at J, with 17 bases between. Looked up from germline, CDR1 is MDHEN and CDR2 is SYDVKM. The CDR3: CASHTPGGANTEAFF. CDR3 nucleotide sequence: TGTGCCAGCCATACCCCCGGGGGCGCGAACACTGAAGCTTTCTTT.

The genes are TRBV6-5 and TRBJ1-2; no definite D call. Germline lookup yields CDR1 MNHEY and CDR2 SVGAGI. This CDR3 comprises 13 residues. Trimming stripped 5 bases from V and 8 bases from J, with 15 bases between. The CDR3 protein is CASSATQLGGYTF. The CDR3 DNA reads as TGTGCCAGCAGTGCGACCCAGCTAGGAGGCTACACCTTC.

The J gene is TRBJ2-3, the V gene TRBV13; D unclear. This CDR3 is 15 amino acids long. Germline loops: CDR1 PRHDT, CDR2 FYEKMQ (reference sequence). Trimming removed 1 base at V and 2 bases at J, with 10 bases between. The CDR3: CASSLAARNTDTQYF. DNA for the CDR3: TGTGCCAGCAGCTTAGCTGCCCGAAACACAGATACGCAGTATTTT.

This rearrangement joins TRBV5-4 to TRBJ2-7; D is ambiguous. The germline V and J ends were trimmed by 5 bases and 3 bases, with 12 bases remaining between them. This CDR3 is built from 13 residues. Germline V gene sequence: CDR1 SGHNT, CDR2 YYREEE (reference sequence). This CDR3 is CASSHSPDYEQYF. CDR3 DNA sequence: TGTGCCAGCAGTCATTCTCCAGACTACGAGCAGTACTTC.